This T cell receptor (beta chain) was captured in a study of blood T cell repertoires in COVID-19. About the study: From T cells, B-cell-depleted T cells, or PBMCs came the material, which was cDNA or gDNA.

The method was immunoSEQ multiplex PCR; TCRdb's version includes in-frame clones alone and lacks a portion of them. Found here are hundreds of thousands of clones, 85% to 90% of them singletons; the top ten hold roughly 14%. Participants were aged roughly 18 to 89 years, lived in 24 US areas, and enrolled virtually. Cohort placement rested on clinical history that participants reported themselves. The clonotype originates from a woman aged 45-65 years with acute COVID-19. The source material was PBMCs or T cells enriched from blood (not recorded which).

DNA for the CDR3: TGTGCCAGCAGCTTGGACCAGGGGCACGGCTATGGCTACACCTTC. It translates to CASSLDQGHGYGYTF. The genes are TRBV7-6 and TRBJ1-2, with D perhaps matching TRBD1 (6 bases). Trimming took off 3 bases at V and 4 bases at J, with 15 bases between the two ends. The CDR3 runs 15 residues. Germline CDR1 SGHVS, CDR2 FNYEAQ.